A single sample is the source of the 16 T cell receptor beta chains below, sequenced in a study of Ad26.COV2.S vaccination and SARS-CoV-2 variants. Assay used: immunoSEQ multiplex PCR; TCRdb lists only in-frame clones, some missing. The sample includes 510,000 or so clones, around nine tenths of them seen just once. Treatment indicated: about 20 received Ad26.COV2.S at low or high dose, single or two shots; about five received placebo; per-sample allocation not given. After the first vaccine or placebo injection, samples were drawn on day 63. This specimen was peripheral blood, taken in a trial of Ad26.COV2.S vaccine versus placebo. The origin of the receptors is a person aged 18 to 59 who received the Ad26.COV2.S COVID-19 vaccine or a placebo.

The gene calls are TRBV6-5 and TRBJ2-3; D is possibly TRBD1 (6 bases). Germline loops: CDR1 MNHEY, CDR2 SVGAGI. V gave up 2 bases and J gave up 6 bases, with 15 bases separating them. This CDR3 region has 15 residues. CDR3 region: CASSYDGTSTDTQYF. Here the CDR3 DNA reads TGTGCCAGCAGTTACGACGGGACATCCACGGATACGCAGTATTTT.

This clone came up once. The chain joins TRBV19 to TRBJ1-1, with 10 bases that match TRBD1. The CDR3 length is 14 residues. Germline V gene sequence: CDR1 LNHDA, CDR2 SQIVND (reference sequence). The J segment lost 6 bases and the V segment lost 6 bases, leaving 7 bases of the junction unmatched. The CDR3 region is CASRMGQGRAEAFF. The CDR3 nucleotides are TGTGCCAGTAGGATGGGACAGGGGCGGGCTGAAGCTTTCTTT.

J is TRBJ2-7 and V is TRBV23-1, with 9 bases matching TRBD2. TRBV23-1 is classed as an ORF, of uncertain function. V lost 6 bases to trimming and J lost 5 bases; unmatched junction nucleotides: 11. CDR3 length: 15 amino acids. This CDR3 is CASSRLGAGGDEQYF. CDR3 in DNA: TGCGCCAGCAGCCGTCTCGGCGCGGGAGGGGACGAGCAGTACTTC.

The chain uses TRBV27 and TRBJ2-1; TRBD2 agrees at 7 bases. The CDR3 covers 17 residues. Trimming cost V 4 bases and J 0 bases; bases outside gene matches: 9. Germline loops: CDR1 MNHEY, CDR2 SMNVEV (reference sequence). The chain's CDR3 is CASSSKRGLRSYNEQFF. Written as DNA, the CDR3 is TGTGCCAGCAGTTCGAAGCGGGGTCTGCGCTCCTACAATGAGCAGTTCTTC.

This clone was detected only a few times. The CDR3 DNA reads TGTGCCAGCAGCTTAGTGGTCGGGAACACTGAAGCTTTCTTT. Its translation: CASSLVVGNTEAFF. The gene calls are TRBV7-2 and TRBJ1-1, with no clear D. Germline V lookup: CDR1 SGHTA, CDR2 FQGNSA. V was shortened by 1 base and J by 1 base, with 7 bases between the two germline ends. There are 14 residues in the CDR3. The full variable domain, with the rest looked up from reference TRBV7-2 and TRBJ1-1, is GAGVSQSPSNKVTEKGKDVELRCDPISGHTALYWYRQSLGQGLEFLIYFQGNSAPDKSGLPSDRFSAERTGGSVSTLTIQRTQQEDSAVYLCASSLVVGNTEAFFGQGTRLTVV.

The CDR3 is CASSGRDRLNQPQHF. Here the CDR3 DNA reads TGTGCCAGCAGTGGCCGGGACAGGCTAAATCAGCCCCAGCATTTT. The chain carries TRBV27 and TRBJ1-5; TRBD1 agrees at 8 bases. V dropped 5 bases and J dropped 4; count of bases not matched to a gene: 7. This CDR3 comprises 15 residues. Germline V CDR1 and CDR2: MNHEY, SMNVEV (reference sequence).

The chain combines TRBV14 with TRBJ2-6, with D unresolved. The CDR3 runs 15 residues. V lost 3 bases and J 0 bases, leaving 6 bases between the germline ends. The germline V gene encodes CDR1 SGHDN and CDR2 FVKESK. CDR3: CASSQGHSGANVLTF. CDR3 nucleotides: TGTGCCAGCAGCCAGGGCCACTCTGGGGCCAACGTCCTGACTTTC.

This clone is a singleton in its sample. This chain links TRBV15 with TRBJ2-2; D not resolved. V gave up 0 bases and J gave up 3 bases, with 8 bases separating them. From germline, CDR1 is LNHNV and CDR2 YYDKDF (reference sequence). This CDR3 comprises 15 residues. The CDR3 DNA reads as TGTGCCACCAGCAGAGAGGTCGGGCACACCGGGGAGCTGTTTTTT. It yields the protein CATSREVGHTGELFF.

This sequence joins TRBV3-1 (or the pseudogene TRBV3-2) and TRBJ1-2; weak D call: TRBD1 (6 bases). CDR3 size: 12 residues. CDR1 is LGHDT and CDR2 is YNNKEL in the germline V gene (reference sequence). Deletions cut 4 bases from V and 12 bases from J, with 15 bases between. CDR3 nucleotides: TGTGCCAGCAGCCGAGAAACAGGGATCCACACCTTC. Translation: CASSRETGIHTF.

The rearrangement joins TRBV11-3 to TRBJ2-7; 7 nucleotides agree with TRBD1. J gave up 0 bases and V 2 bases, and 1 base lay outside the gene matches. Germline V lookup: CDR1 SGHNT, CDR2 YENEEA. There are 14 residues in the CDR3. CDR3 in amino acids: CASSLHRGSYEQYF. CDR3 coding DNA: TGTGCCAGCAGCTTACACAGGGGCTCCTACGAGCAGTACTTC.

This clone occurred once. The rearrangement uses TRBV5-4 and TRBJ1-1; no clear D. The CDR3 has 13 residues. Germline CDR1 SGHNT, CDR2 YYREEE (reference sequence). Trimming stripped 3 bases from V and 3 bases from J, with 9 bases between. For the CDR3, the DNA is TGTGCCAGCAGCTATACCGGAGACACTGAAGCTTTCTTT. Translated: CASSYTGDTEAFF. The full variable domain, rest sourced from reference TRBV5-4 and TRBJ1-1, is ETGVTQSPTHLIKTRGQQVTLRCSSQSGHNTVSWYQQALGQGPQFIFQYYREEENGRGNFPPRFSGLQFPNYSSELNVNALELDDSALYLCASSYTGDTEAFFGQGTRLTVV.

This chain uses TRBV24-1 with TRBJ2-7; 10 bases agree with TRBD2. The CDR3 has 16 residues. Germline loops: CDR1 KGHDR, CDR2 SFDVKD. The V gene end was trimmed by 2 bases and the J gene end by 4 bases; junction bases not matched to a gene: 7. CDR3 sequence reads: CATSDSSTSGRYEQYF. For the CDR3, the DNA is TGTGCCACCAGTGATTCCTCGACTAGCGGGCGATACGAGCAGTACTTC.

The chain combines TRBV7-2 with TRBJ2-6; possibly TRBD1 for D (5 bases). CDR1 is SGHTA and CDR2 is FQGNSA in the germline V gene. The CDR3 runs 16 residues. Between the trimmed V and J ends, which lost 3 bases and 2 bases, there was a span of 11 bases. The DNA of the CDR3 is TGTGCCAGCAGCTTGGCAGGGCCTACTGGGGCCAACGTCCTGACTTTC. Protein product: CASSLAGPTGANVLTF.

The V and J genes are TRBV4-2 and TRBJ2-3; the match to TRBD2 covers 9 bases. V was clipped by 0 bases and J by 3 bases; unmatched bases: 4. CDR3 length equals 16 residues. The germline CDR1 and CDR2 sequences are LGHNA and YNFKEQ. The CDR3 loop is CASSQDASGKTDTQYF. The CDR3 nucleotides are TGTGCCAGCAGCCAAGATGCTAGCGGGAAAACAGATACGCAGTATTTT.

The rearrangement links TRBV7-6 to TRBJ2-2; 7 bases agree with TRBD2. CDR1 is SGHVS, CDR2 FNYEAQ, per germline. The CDR3 length is 15 residues. Trimming cost V 0 bases and J 8 bases; bases outside gene matches: 6. CDR3 DNA sequence: TGTGCCAGCAGCTTAGCGCTTGCGGGAGTGGGGGAGCTGTTTTTT. This translates into CASSLALAGVGELFF. Full variable domain (rest looked up from reference TRBV7-6 and TRBJ2-2): GAGVSQSPRYKVTKRGQDVALRCDPISGHVSLYWYRQALGQGPEFLTYFNYEAQQDKSGLPNDRFSAERPEGSISTLTIQRTEQRDSAMYRCASSLALAGVGELFFGEGSRLTVL.

The V gene is TRBV2, the J gene TRBJ1-2; TRBD1 is a possible D gene (6 bases). The CDR3 has 14 residues. With 3 bases removed from V and 8 bases from J, the gap between germline ends came to 16 bases. Germline CDR1 is SNHLY and CDR2 is FYNNEI. The CDR3 DNA follows: TGTGCCAGCAGTGATAAGGTCAGGGGAGCCGGCTACACCTTC. It codes for CASSDKVRGAGYTF.